The clone carrying this TCR beta chain was seen ten or more times. Using unique molecular identifiers, the investigators prepared the TCRbeta library. TCRdb redid the calling of the PCR reads with MiXCR, one entry per CDR3 protein. This sample has 200,000 or so distinct CDR3 sequences; approximately 6.3% occur once, and the top ten carry more than 5.5%. This entry comes from a study of T-cell reconstitution after alpha-beta-depleted transplantation in children. The V gene end was trimmed by 1 base and the J gene end by 4 bases; junction bases not matched to a gene: 13. The germline V gene encodes CDR1 SGHAT and CDR2 FQNNGV. The CDR3 contains 17 residues.

This chain links TRBV11-2 with TRBJ2-7; 7 bases match TRBD1. This clonotype originated in a boy aged 2-9 years with acute lymphoblastic leukemia, due to receive a stem cell transplant. The material sequenced was PBMCs, taken before TCRalphabeta/CD19-depleted stem cell transplant. This CDR3 is CASSLGTGRADLYEQYF. CDR3 DNA: TGTGCCAGCAGCTTAGGGACAGGAAGAGCTGATCTATACGAGCAGTACTTC.